A selection of T cell receptor beta chains follows, all from one sample in a study of identifying expanded T cells in peripheral blood. Method: immunoSEQ multiplex PCR; TCRdb's copy keeps in-frame clones and lacks some. The table shows about 58,000 clones, with approximately 89% occurring only once. The specimen was blood. The receptors stem from a person between 18 and 75 years old in good health. The CDR3 runs from the conserved cysteine through the conserved F or W. A D gene is named only where the DNA matches it firmly. Clone size is shown for a subset of rows, as once, few, many or a class of expanded clone.

V	D	J	size	DNA	CDR3
TRBV7-2	NA	TRBJ1-6	NA	TGTGCCAGCAGCACCCGGACACCGAGGGATTCACCCCTCCACTTT	CASSTRTPRDSPLHF
TRBV4-3	NA	TRBJ2-1	NA	TGCGCCAGCAGCCGCCCCGGGTCCTACAATGAGCAGTTCTTC	CASSRPGSYNEQFF
TRBV5-1	TRBD2	TRBJ2-7	NA	TGCGCCAGCCATACTAGCGGGGGGAACGAGCAGTACTTC	CASHTSGGNEQYF
TRBV6-5	NA	TRBJ2-1	NA	TGTGCCAGCAGTTACTCGCCAGAAACCAATGAGCAGTTCTTC	CASSYSPETNEQFF
TRBV6-5	NA	TRBJ1-5	few	TGTGCCAGCAGTTTTGGTCGGCGGCAGCCCCAGCATTTT	CASSFGRRQPQHF
TRBV2	NA	TRBJ1-5	NA	TGTGCCAGTAGCGGCTATAGCAATCAGCCCCAGCATTTT	CASSGYSNQPQHF
TRBV10-2	NA	TRBJ2-7	NA	TGCGCCAGCACACCCACTCTCGACAGTCCCTACGAGCAGTACTTC	CASTPTLDSPYEQYF
TRBV19	NA	TRBJ1-5	NA	TGTGCCAGTGGTGAGGGGCCCCAGCATTTT	CASGEGPQHF
TRBV7-6	TRBD2	TRBJ2-3	NA	TGTGCCAGCAGCTTAGGTTCCCGGGGGGGAGATACGCAGTATTTT	CASSLGSRGGDTQYF
TRBV7-2	TRBD2	TRBJ2-1	NA	TGTGCCAGCAGCTGGGGACTAGCGGGGGAGAATGAGCAGTTCTTC	CASSWGLAGENEQFF
TRBV28	NA	TRBJ2-1	NA	TGTGCCAGCGCCTCTAATTTAGGAGGGAGCTATGGGATGGTCTTC	CASASNLGGSYGMVF
TRBV4-2	TRBD2	TRBJ2-3	NA	TGTGCCAGCAGCCCGAAACCGATAACTAGCGGGACCACAGATACGCAGTATTTT	CASSPKPITSGTTDTQYF
TRBV27	TRBD2	TRBJ2-3	once	TGTGCCAGCAGGAGAGTGGGGAGGGGCACAGATACGCAGTATTTT	CASRRVGRGTDTQYF
TRBV4-3	TRBD2	TRBJ2-3	NA	TGCGCCAGCAGCCAGACTAGCGGGGTCACAGATACGCAGTATTTT	CASSQTSGVTDTQYF
TRBV7-3	NA	TRBJ2-2	NA	TGTGCCAGCAGCTTGGCAGGGGCGTTGGGCACCGGGGAGCTGTTTTTT	CASSLAGALGTGELFF
TRBV4-1	TRBD2	TRBJ2-5	few	TGCGCCAGCAGCCTAGCGGGAGTGGAGACCCAGTACTTC	CASSLAGVETQYF
TRBV9	TRBD2	TRBJ2-1	NA	TGTGCCAGCAGCCAGGCGACTAGCGGATACAATGAGCAGTTCTTC	CASSQATSGYNEQFF
TRBV9	TRBD2	TRBJ2-1	NA	TGTGCCAGCAGCGATTTACTAGCGGGAGGGTTCAATGAGCAGTTCTTC	CASSDLLAGGFNEQFF
TRBV10-2	NA	TRBJ1-4	few	TGCGCCAGCAGTGAAATGGGGAGCAGAGGTACGGGACTGTTTTTT	CASSEMGSRGTGLFF
TRBV29-1	NA	TRBJ1-2	NA	TGCAGCGTTCCCCGGGCCGGACTCTATGGCTACACCTTC	CSVPRAGLYGYTF
TRBV2	NA	TRBJ1-5	NA	TGTGCCAGCAGTCCGACGGGGCTAAGCAATCAGCCCCAGCATTTT	CASSPTGLSNQPQHF
TRBV2	NA	TRBJ2-3	NA	TGTGCCAGCAGTGTTGGGGGACGGTGGGATACGCAGTATTTT	CASSVGGRWDTQYF
TRBV13	NA	TRBJ1-2	NA	TGTGCCAGCAGCTTTAGGAACTATGGCTACACCTTC	CASSFRNYGYTF
TRBV25-1	NA	TRBJ2-7	NA	TGTGCCAGCAGTGAAAACGGGCTTCGGACCTACGAGCAGTACTTC	CASSENGLRTYEQYF
TRBV6-6	NA	TRBJ1-4	NA	TGTGCAGCCCATAGGGCAGGATTCTCGGATAATGAAAAACTGTTTTTT	CAAHRAGFSDNEKLFF
TRBV5-1	NA	TRBJ1-1	NA	TGCGCCAGCAGCTTGGATACAGGGAACACTGAAGCTTTCTTT	CASSLDTGNTEAFF
TRBV18	TRBD2	TRBJ2-3	NA	TGTGCCAGCTCACCCCTCCCTCGGGGCGGGAGCACCGCTAGCACAGATACGCAGTATTTT	CASSPLPRGGSTASTDTQYF
TRBV7-9	NA	TRBJ2-3	NA	TGTGCCAGCAGCCCCCAACCAGGCGGGGCCCGAGATACGCAGTATTTT	CASSPQPGGARDTQYF
TRBV7-2	NA	TRBJ2-1	NA	TGTGCCAGCAGCTTAGAACCGGCTACCTACAATGAGCAGTTCTTC	CASSLEPATYNEQFF
TRBV21-1	NA	TRBJ2-7	NA	TGTGCCAGCAGCCCCCGAGGAGGGGTCGACGAGCAGTACTTC	CASSPRGGVDEQYF
TRBV7-2	TRBD1	TRBJ1-2	few	TGTGCCACGGGACAGGGGTTTCGGGGCTATGGCTACACCTTC	CATGQGFRGYGYTF
TRBV5-1	TRBD1	TRBJ2-5	NA	TGCGCCAGCAGCTTGGCCTTGACAGGGGGCAAAGAGACCCAGTACTTC	CASSLALTGGKETQYF
TRBV28	NA	TRBJ2-5	NA	TGTGCCAGCAGTTTATTGAGGGGGGAAGAGACCCAGTACTTC	CASSLLRGEETQYF
TRBV19	NA	TRBJ1-2	few	TGTGCCAGTACCAGCAAGCCAGGAACTAACTATGGCTACACCTTC	CASTSKPGTNYGYTF
TRBV28	NA	TRBJ1-1	NA	TGTGCCAGCAGTTTAGGCGCGGAGGGGGGTTGGACTTTCTTT	CASSLGAEGGWTFF
TRBV21-1	NA	TRBJ2-7	NA	TGTGCCAGCAGCAAAATGGGGAAACTAGCGGGGGTCGAGCAGTACTTC	CASSKMGKLAGVEQYF
TRBV25-1	NA	TRBJ1-1	NA	TGTGCCAGCAGTTCCTACACTGAAGCTTTCTTT	CASSSYTEAFF
TRBV30	NA	TRBJ1-2	once	TGTGCCTGGAAATCCGGGAATGGCTACACCTTC	CAWKSGNGYTF
TRBV4-1	NA	TRBJ2-5	NA	TGCGCCAGCAGCAAATTAATGGCGGAGACCCAGTACTTC	CASSKLMAETQYF
TRBV30	NA	TRBJ1-1	NA	TGTGCCTGGAGTGTTGCAGGGCAAGCTTTCTTT	CAWSVAGQAFF
TRBV5-1	TRBD2	TRBJ2-2	NA	TGCGCCAGCAGCCCCCCCGCTAGCGGGGGTGCCGGGGAGCTGTTTTTT	CASSPPASGGAGELFF
TRBV7-2	NA	TRBJ2-1	NA	TGTGCCAGCAGCTTAGGGGTCGACAATGAGCAGTTCTTC	CASSLGVDNEQFF
TRBV10-3	NA	TRBJ2-7	NA	TGTGCCATCAGTGAGTCCCTAGCGCCCTACGAGCAGTACTTC	CAISESLAPYEQYF
TRBV19	NA	TRBJ1-6	NA	TGTGCCAGTACCCGGACAGTAAATTCACCCCTCCACTTT	CASTRTVNSPLHF
TRBV5-1	TRBD2	TRBJ2-7	NA	TGCGCCAGCAGCTTAAGCGGGAGCAATGCCTACGAGCAGTACTTC	CASSLSGSNAYEQYF
TRBV6-5	NA	TRBJ2-2	NA	TGTGCCAGCAGCCCCGACAGGGAGGCCGGGGAGCTGTTTTTT	CASSPDREAGELFF
TRBV4-1	NA	TRBJ1-1	NA	TGCGCCAGCAGCCAAGACCCAGCGAACACTGAAGCTTTCTTT	CASSQDPANTEAFF
TRBV2	NA	TRBJ2-4	NA	TGTGCCAGCAGGACCACCGGGACTGCCAAAAACATTCAGTACTTC	CASRTTGTAKNIQYF
TRBV29-1	TRBD1	TRBJ2-5	NA	TGCAGCGTTGACAGGGGGCAAGAGACCCAGTACTTC	CSVDRGQETQYF
TRBV7-2	NA	TRBJ1-2	NA	TGTGCCAGCAGCTTCCCGATCCTTACAGGGTTGGTTGGCTACACCTTC	CASSFPILTGLVGYTF
TRBV12-5	NA	TRBJ1-1	NA	TGTGCTAGTGGGGAGACGCTGAACACTGAAGCTTTCTTT	CASGETLNTEAFF
TRBV9	TRBD1	TRBJ2-3	NA	TGTGCCAGCAGCGCCACGACAGGGGGCTTGGGGTCTGATACGCAGTATTTT	CASSATTGGLGSDTQYF
TRBV2	TRBD1	TRBJ1-5	NA	TGTGCCAGCAGTGAAACCGACAGGGTTTATTTTCAGCCCCAGCATTTT	CASSETDRVYFQPQHF